The 6 T cell receptor beta chains below all came from one sample that was sequenced in a study of control samples from healthy donors and cancer patients. Repertoires were generated with immunoSEQ multiplex PCR, while TCRdb's copy carries only in-frame clones and drops some. The sample has 390,000 or so clones, approximately 90% seen once; the top ten hold approximately 6.3%. Sequencing was done on a sample of PBMCs. All receptors derive from a man aged 35-49 years with head and neck cancer.

The V gene is TRBV6-5, the J gene TRBJ1-1; 8 bases are shared with TRBD1. The CDR3 loop spans 12 amino acids. With V trimmed by 6 bases and J by 5 bases, 2 bases remained unmatched. Germline CDR1 is MNHEY and CDR2 is SVGAGI. The CDR3 region has the DNA TGTGCCAGCAGCAGGGGGCCGACTGAAGCTTTCTTT. Its translation: CASSRGPTEAFF.

This clone was picked up one time. The genes are TRBV29-1 and TRBJ1-1; a possible D gene is TRBD1 (6 bases). The CDR3 length is 13 residues. Germline V gene data show CDR1 as SQVTM and CDR2 as ANQGSEA. Trimming took off 3 bases at V and 1 base at J, with 9 bases between the two ends. This CDR3 is CSVERGTNTEAFF. The CDR3 bases are TGCAGCGTTGAGAGGGGGACGAACACTGAAGCTTTCTTT.

As regards this clone: This sample includes further DNA sequences coding for the same CDR3. This chain connects TRBV19 to TRBJ2-1; TRBD1 might be the D (5 bases). Germline CDR1 is LNHDA and CDR2 is SQIVND (reference sequence). Trimming cost V 3 bases and J 0 bases, with 9 bases left between them. The length of the CDR3 is 15 residues. Written as DNA, the CDR3 is TGTGCCAGTAGTATCGGGCAGGGCTCCTACAATGAGCAGTTCTTC. It codes for CASSIGQGSYNEQFF.

The chain uses TRBV5-1 and TRBJ2-5; no reliable D call. The CDR3 is made up of 14 amino acids. Between the trimmed V and J ends, which lost 0 bases and 2 bases, there was a span of 8 bases. The germline V gene has CDR1 SGHRS and CDR2 YFSETQ. The CDR3 DNA follows: TGCGCCAGCAGCTTGGCCGGACGACAAGAGACCCAGTACTTC. This encodes CASSLAGRQETQYF.

The J gene is TRBJ1-2, the V gene TRBV6-6; D is unclear. In germline, CDR1 is MNHNY, CDR2 SVGAGI (reference sequence). With 0 bases removed from V and 5 bases from J, the gap between germline ends came to 13 bases. The CDR3 is 15 amino acids. DNA of the CDR3: TGTGCCAGCAGTTACTCTGACGGGTACGGGTATGGCTACACCTTC. This translates into CASSYSDGYGYGYTF.

V usage is TRBV28 and J usage is TRBJ1-6; D is possibly TRBD1 (5 bases). Between the trimmed V and J ends, which lost 2 bases and 8 bases, there was a span of 19 bases. The CDR3 totals 17 residues. Germline CDR1 MDHEN, CDR2 SYDVKM. The CDR3 protein is CASSLTNPGLGDSPLHF. CDR3 in DNA: TGTGCCAGCAGTTTAACGAACCCGGGGTTAGGGGATTCACCCCTCCACTTT.